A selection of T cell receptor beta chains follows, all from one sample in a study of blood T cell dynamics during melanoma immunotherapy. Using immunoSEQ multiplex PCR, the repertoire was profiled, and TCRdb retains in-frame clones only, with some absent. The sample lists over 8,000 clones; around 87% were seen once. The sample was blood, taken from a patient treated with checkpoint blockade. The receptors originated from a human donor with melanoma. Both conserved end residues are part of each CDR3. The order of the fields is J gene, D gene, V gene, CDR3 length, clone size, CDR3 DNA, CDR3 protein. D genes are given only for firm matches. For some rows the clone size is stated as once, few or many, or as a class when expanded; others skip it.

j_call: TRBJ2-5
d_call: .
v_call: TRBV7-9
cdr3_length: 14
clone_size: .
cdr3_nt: TGTGCCAGCAGCTTGCTAGCGAGTCAAGAGACCCAGTACTTC
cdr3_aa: CASSLLASQETQYF

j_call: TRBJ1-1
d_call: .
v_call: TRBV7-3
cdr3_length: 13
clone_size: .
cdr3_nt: TGTGCCAGCGGGGGGGGCCCTGGCACTGAAGCTTTCTTT
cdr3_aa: CASGGGPGTEAFF

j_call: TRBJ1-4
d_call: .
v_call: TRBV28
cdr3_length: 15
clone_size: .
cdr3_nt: TGTGCCAGCAGTTTAAGCGGGGGGCACAATGAAAAACTGTTTTTT
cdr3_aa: CASSLSGGHNEKLFF

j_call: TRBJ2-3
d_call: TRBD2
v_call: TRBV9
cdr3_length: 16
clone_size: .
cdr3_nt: TGTGCCAGCAGCGTAGGTGTTAGCGGGATCACAGATACGCAGTATTTT
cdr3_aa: CASSVGVSGITDTQYF

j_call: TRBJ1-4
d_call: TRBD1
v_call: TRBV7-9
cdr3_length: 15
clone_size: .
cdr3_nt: TGTGCCAGCAGCTTAGGTGACAGGGGAGAGGAAAAACTGTTTTTT
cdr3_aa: CASSLGDRGEEKLFF

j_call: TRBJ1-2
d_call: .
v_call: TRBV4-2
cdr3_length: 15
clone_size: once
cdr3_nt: TGTGCCAGCAGCCAAGAAATCAGGGGCGGGTATGGCTACACCTTC
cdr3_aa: CASSQEIRGGYGYTF

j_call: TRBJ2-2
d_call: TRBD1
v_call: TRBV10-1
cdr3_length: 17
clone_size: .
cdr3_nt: TGCGCCAGCTGCCCGGGACAGGGCCCCCCGAGCACCGGGGAGCTGTTTTTT
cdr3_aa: CASCPGQGPPSTGELFF

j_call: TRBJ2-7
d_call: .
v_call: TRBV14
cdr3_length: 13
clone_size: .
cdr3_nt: TGTGCCAGCAGCCAAGACAGCGTCTACGAGCAGTACTTC
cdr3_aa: CASSQDSVYEQYF

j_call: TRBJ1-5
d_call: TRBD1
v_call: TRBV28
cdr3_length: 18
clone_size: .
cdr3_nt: TGTGCCAGCAGCCGACTTGCCGGGACAGGGTTGTATGGTCAGCCCCAGCATTTT
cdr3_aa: CASSRLAGTGLYGQPQHF

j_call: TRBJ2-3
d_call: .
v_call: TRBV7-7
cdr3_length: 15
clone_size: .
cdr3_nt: TGTGCTAGCAGCTTAGGAGGGGATCGCACAGATACGCAGTATTTT
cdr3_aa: CASSLGGDRTDTQYF

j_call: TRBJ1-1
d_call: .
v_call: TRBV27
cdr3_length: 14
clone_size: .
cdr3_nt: TGTGCCAGCAGTTTAAGCGGTGTCGGCACTGAAGCTTTCTTT
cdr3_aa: CASSLSGVGTEAFF

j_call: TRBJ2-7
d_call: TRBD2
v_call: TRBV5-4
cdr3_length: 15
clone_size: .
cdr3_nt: TGTGCCAGCAGCTTGTCGGGACTAGCGATCTACGAGCAGTACTTC
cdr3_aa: CASSLSGLAIYEQYF

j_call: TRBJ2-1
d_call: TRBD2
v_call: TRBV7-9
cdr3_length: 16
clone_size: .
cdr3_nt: TGTGCCAGCAGCCCTATAGCGGGAGGTGATAGGAATGAGCAGTTCTTC
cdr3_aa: CASSPIAGGDRNEQFF

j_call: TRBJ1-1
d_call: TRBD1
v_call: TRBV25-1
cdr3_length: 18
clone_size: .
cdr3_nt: TGTGCCAGCAGTGGATCATTGGGACAGGGTTCGTGGAACACTGAAGCTTTCTTT
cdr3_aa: CASSGSLGQGSWNTEAFF

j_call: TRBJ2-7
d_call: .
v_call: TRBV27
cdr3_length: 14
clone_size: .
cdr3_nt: TGTGCCAGCAGTTTATCGACCTGGGGCTACGAGCAGTACTTC
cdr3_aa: CASSLSTWGYEQYF

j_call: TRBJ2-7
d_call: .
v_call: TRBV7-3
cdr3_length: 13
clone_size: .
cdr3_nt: TGTGCCAGCAGCTCCGGGTCTTCCTACGAGCAGTACTTC
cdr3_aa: CASSSGSSYEQYF

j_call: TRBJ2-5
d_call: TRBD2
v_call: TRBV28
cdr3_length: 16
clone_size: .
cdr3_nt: TGTGCCAGCAGTTTCTCTAGCGGGAGGAGGCAAGAGACCCAGTACTTC
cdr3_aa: CASSFSSGRRQETQYF

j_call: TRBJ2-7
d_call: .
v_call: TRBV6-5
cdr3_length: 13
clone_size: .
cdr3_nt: TGTGCCAGCAGGGTAGCGGAGGGGGACGAGCAGTACTTC
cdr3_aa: CASRVAEGDEQYF

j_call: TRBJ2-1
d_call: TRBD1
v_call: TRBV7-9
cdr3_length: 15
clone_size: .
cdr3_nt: TGTGCCAGCAGCCCACGGGGACAGGGCAGCAATGAGCAGTTCTTC
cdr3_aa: CASSPRGQGSNEQFF

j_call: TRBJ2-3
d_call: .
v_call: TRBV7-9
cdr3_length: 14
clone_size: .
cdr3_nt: TGTGCCAGCAGCAAGGCTAGCGGCACAGATACGCAGTATTTT
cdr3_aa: CASSKASGTDTQYF

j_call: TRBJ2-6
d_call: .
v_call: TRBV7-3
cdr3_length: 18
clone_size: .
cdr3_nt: TGTGCCAGCAGCCCTTTTGGGGGACGTCTCTCTGGGGCCAACGTCCTGACTTTC
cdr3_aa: CASSPFGGRLSGANVLTF

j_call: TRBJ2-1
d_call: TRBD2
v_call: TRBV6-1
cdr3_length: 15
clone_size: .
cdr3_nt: TGTGCCAGCAGTGAAGCAGGCGGGAGTGTAAATGAGCAGTTCTTC
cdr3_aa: CASSEAGGSVNEQFF

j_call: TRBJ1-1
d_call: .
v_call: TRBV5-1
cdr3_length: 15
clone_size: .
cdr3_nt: TGCGCCAGCAGCTCGACGGACAGAGCGAACACTGAAGCTTTCTTT
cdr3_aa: CASSSTDRANTEAFF

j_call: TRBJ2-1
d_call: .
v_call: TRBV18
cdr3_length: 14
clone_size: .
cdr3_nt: TGTGCCAGCTCACCTACCATGGACAGCAATGAGCAGTTCTTC
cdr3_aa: CASSPTMDSNEQFF

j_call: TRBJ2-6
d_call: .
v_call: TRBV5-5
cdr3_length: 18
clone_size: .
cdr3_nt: TGTGCCAGCAGCTTGGCCCTTTCCCTCTACTCTGGGGCCAACGTCCTGACTTTC
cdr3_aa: CASSLALSLYSGANVLTF

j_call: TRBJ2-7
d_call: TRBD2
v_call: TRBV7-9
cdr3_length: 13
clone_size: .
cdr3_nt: TGTGCCAGCAGCTGGGGGGAGGGGCGCGAGCAGTACTTC
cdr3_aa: CASSWGEGREQYF

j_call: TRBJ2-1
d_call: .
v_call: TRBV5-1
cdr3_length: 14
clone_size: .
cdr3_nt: TGCGCCAGCAGCCCCAATCAAGTCGGGGCGGGCCAGTTCTTC
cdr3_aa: CASSPNQVGAGQFF

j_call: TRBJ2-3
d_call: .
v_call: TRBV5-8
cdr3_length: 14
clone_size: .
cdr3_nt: TGTGCCAGCAGCTTGGCCGGCCTCACAGATACGCAGTATTTT
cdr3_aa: CASSLAGLTDTQYF

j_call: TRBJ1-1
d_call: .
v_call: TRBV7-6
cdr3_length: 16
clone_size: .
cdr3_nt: TGTGCCAGCAGAGCGGAGGGACGGGACTATAACACTGAAGCTTTCTTT
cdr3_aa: CASRAEGRDYNTEAFF

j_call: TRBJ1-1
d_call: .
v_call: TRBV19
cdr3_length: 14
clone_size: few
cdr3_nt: TGTGCCAGTAGTATGGTACAGCTCAACACTGAAGCTTTCTTT
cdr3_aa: CASSMVQLNTEAFF

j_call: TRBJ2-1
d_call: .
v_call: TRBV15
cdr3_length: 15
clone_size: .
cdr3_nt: TGTGCCACCAGCGAGGGTGTACGGATGGACAATGAGCAGTTCTTC
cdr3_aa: CATSEGVRMDNEQFF

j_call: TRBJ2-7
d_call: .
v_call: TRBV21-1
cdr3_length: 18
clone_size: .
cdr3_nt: TGTGCCAGCAGCATGCCCCTTTGCCAGGACCAGAGCTCCTACGAGCAGTACTTC
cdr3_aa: CASSMPLCQDQSSYEQYF

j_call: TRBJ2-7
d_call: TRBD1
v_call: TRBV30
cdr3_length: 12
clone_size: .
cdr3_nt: TGTGCCTGGAGTGGGGACAGGGGCGAGCAGTACTTC
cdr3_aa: CAWSGDRGEQYF

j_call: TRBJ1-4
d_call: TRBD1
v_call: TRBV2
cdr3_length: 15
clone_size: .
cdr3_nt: TGTGCCAGCAAGCGACAGGGGAAGACTAATGAAAAACTGTTTTTT
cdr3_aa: CASKRQGKTNEKLFF